These 27 T cell receptor beta chains were all obtained from the same sample, sequenced in a study of shared clonotypes between healthy human individuals. This table comes from immunoSEQ multiplex PCR, and its TCRdb copy is limited to in-frame clones, with some not included. The sample lists about 2 million clones, 85% to 95% occurring once. What was sequenced was naive CD4+ T cells sorted from blood. Subset meaning: CD45RA+ positively selected. These receptors all stem from a man aged 18 to 29 in good health.

This clone occurred once. The rearrangement uses TRBV30 and TRBJ1-6; D unclear. This CDR3 is built from 15 residues. From germline, CDR1 is GTSNPN and CDR2 SVGIG (reference sequence). The V end was cut by 4 bases, the J end by 4 bases, with 14 bases between. The DNA of the CDR3 is TGTGCCTGGAAAGGCGGACCTGGATATAATTCACCCCTCCACTTT. Amino acids: CAWKGGPGYNSPLHF.

This chain joins TRBV6-5 and TRBJ1-4; D might be TRBD1 (5 bases). CDR1 and CDR2 (germline): MNHEY, SVGAGI. V was shortened by 2 bases and J by 8 bases, with 12 bases between the two germline ends. The length of the CDR3 is 14 residues. The CDR3 region is CASSYGGKHEKLFF. The CDR3 DNA reads TGTGCCAGCAGTTACGGGGGGAAGCACGAAAAACTGTTTTTT.

The rearrangement uses TRBV5-1 and TRBJ2-2; possibly TRBD1 for D (5 bases). The length of the CDR3 is 12 residues. V lost 7 bases, J lost 6 bases, and 10 bases lay in between. Germline CDR1 is SGHRS and CDR2 is YFSETQ. For the CDR3, the DNA is TGCGCCAGCCACCAGGGTGCCGGGGAGCTGTTTTTT. The encoded protein is CASHQGAGELFF.

The V call is TRBV5-1, the J call TRBJ2-1, with D possibly being TRBD1 (6 bases). Germline loops: CDR1 SGHRS, CDR2 YFSETQ. V was pared by 0 bases and J by 7 bases, with 14 bases between. This CDR3 has 15 amino acids. CDR3 region: CASSLVGQGRNEQFF. The CDR3 region has the DNA TGCGCCAGCAGCTTGGTTGGGCAGGGGCGAAATGAGCAGTTCTTC.

V gene TRBV5-1 combines with J gene TRBJ2-2; D unclear. Trimming stripped 1 base from V and 4 bases from J, with 8 bases between. The CDR3 consists of 14 residues. Germline V CDR1 and CDR2: SGHRS, YFSETQ. The CDR3 nucleotides read TGCGCCAGCAGCTTGTTACCCGTCACCGGGGAGCTGTTTTTT. Translation gives CASSLLPVTGELFF. Based on the CDR3 plus reference TRBV5-1 and TRBJ2-2, the full variable domain is KAGVTQTPRYLIKTRGQQVTLSCSPISGHRSVSWYQQTPGQGLQFLFEYFSETQRNKGNFPGRFSGRQFSNSRSEMNVSTLELGDSALYLCASSLLPVTGELFFGEGSRLTVL.

The chain combines TRBV6-5 with TRBJ1-2; a weak D match, TRBD1 (5 bases). V gave up 4 bases and J gave up 2 bases, with 14 bases separating them. The germline V gene has CDR1 MNHEY and CDR2 SVGAGI. The length of the CDR3 is 15 residues. CDR3 DNA: TGTGCCAGCAGTTCTCGGACACCTCAGAACTATGGCTACACCTTC. It codes for CASSSRTPQNYGYTF.

The rearrangement links TRBV19 to TRBJ1-1, with 9 bases identical to TRBD1. This CDR3 has 15 residues. Germline lookup yields CDR1 LNHDA and CDR2 SQIVND (reference sequence). V lost 3 bases to trimming and J lost 2 bases; unmatched junction nucleotides: 4. The CDR3 sequence: CASSIRTGVNTEAFF. The DNA of the CDR3 is TGTGCCAGTAGTATCAGGACAGGGGTTAACACTGAAGCTTTCTTT.

This clone was seen just once. The V and J genes are TRBV6-5 and TRBJ2-7, with 11 bases fitting TRBD1. CDR3 length: 14 amino acids. Germline CDR1 reads MNHEY; CDR2 reads SVGAGI. Trimming at V came to 2 bases and at J to 6 bases, leaving 3 bases not matched to a gene. The CDR3: CASSYGTGGREQYF. CDR3 bases: TGTGCCAGCAGTTACGGGACAGGGGGACGCGAGCAGTACTTC.

This rearrangement joins TRBV29-1 to TRBJ2-7, with TRBD1 identical over 8 bases. J gave up 0 bases and V 4 bases, and 8 bases lay outside the gene matches. The CDR3 consists of 15 residues. CDR1 SQVTM and CDR2 ANQGSEA come from the germline V gene. Here the CDR3 reads CSVVDRGGPSYEQYF. The DNA for the CDR3 is TGCAGCGTTGTTGACAGGGGCGGGCCCTCCTACGAGCAGTACTTC.

As to this clone: The sample holds other DNA sequences that translate to the same CDR3. V and J are TRBV30 and TRBJ1-6; unclear D gene. Germline V gives CDR1 GTSNPN, CDR2 SVGIG (reference sequence). The CDR3 has 11 residues. V lost 1 base, J lost 8 bases, and 3 bases lay in between. The CDR3 sequence: CAWSADSPLHF. In nucleotides, the CDR3 is TGTGCCTGGAGTGCCGATTCACCCCTCCACTTT.

The J gene is TRBJ2-3, the V gene TRBV6-1; no reliable D call. The CDR3 consists of 15 residues. Per germline, CDR1 MNHNS and CDR2 SASEGT. Trimming took 3 bases from V and 2 from J, leaving 12 bases between them. Here the CDR3 DNA reads TGTGCCAGCAGTGAGCTCGGCGGAATCACAGATACGCAGTATTTT. This translates into CASSELGGITDTQYF.

This chain uses TRBV6-5 with TRBJ1-1; weak D call: TRBD1 (5 bases). The CDR3 totals 13 residues. V lost 4 bases, J lost 5 bases, and 11 bases lay in between. Germline V gives CDR1 MNHEY, CDR2 SVGAGI. Written as DNA, the CDR3 is TGTGCCAGCAGTTCTCAACGGGGGACTGAAGCTTTCTTT. Translating it yields CASSSQRGTEAFF.

The V gene is TRBV6-1, the J gene TRBJ1-5; a weak D match, TRBD1 (6 bases). Germline loops: CDR1 MNHNS, CDR2 SASEGT. The CDR3 length is 14 residues. V lost 6 bases and J lost 3, with 12 bases in between. DNA for the CDR3: TGTGCCAGCAGCGCGGACAGCTTCAATCAGCCCCAGCATTTT. Amino acids: CASSADSFNQPQHF.

This chain connects TRBV28 to TRBJ1-5; maybe TRBD1 (6 bases). From germline, CDR1 is MDHEN and CDR2 SYDVKM. Trimming left V 6 bases short and J 7 bases short, with 19 bases between. The CDR3 consists of 15 residues. The CDR3: CASSKPGVSGQPQHF. For the CDR3, the DNA is TGTGCCAGCAGCAAACCAGGGGTTTCAGGGCAGCCCCAGCATTTT.

V and J are TRBV27 and TRBJ1-3; 7 nucleotides line up with TRBD1. Looked up from germline, CDR1 is MNHEY and CDR2 is SMNVEV (reference sequence). The CDR3 extends over 16 amino acids. With 5 bases clipped from V and 0 bases from J, the junction kept 7 bases outside the gene matches. DNA of the CDR3: TGTGCCAGCAGTCCCGGGACAGCAAGCTCTGGAAACACCATATATTTT. Its translation: CASSPGTASSGNTIYF.

This chain uses TRBV2 with TRBJ1-6; D not certain. The CDR3 is 12 residues long. Germline V CDR1 and CDR2: SNHLY, FYNNEI. Trimming shortened V by 7 bases and J by 9 bases, and 10 bases separated the two germline ends. For the CDR3, the DNA is TGTGCCAGCAAGCTAGGGATTTCACCCCTCCACTTT. Translation gives CASKLGISPLHF.

This clone was observed a single time. This chain connects TRBV6-5 to TRBJ2-7, with TRBD2 matching 10 bases. V shed 6 bases, J shed 2 bases, and the junction held 4 bases outside the gene matches. The CDR3 covers 14 residues. From germline, CDR1 is MNHEY and CDR2 SVGAGI. The CDR3 nucleotides read TGTGCCAGCAGCCGAGGACTAGCGGCCTACGAGCAGTACTTC. Its translation: CASSRGLAAYEQYF.

The sample holds a few counts of this clone. The CDR3, as DNA: TGTGCCAGCAGCCCAGCAGGGCTTGGAGGCTATGGCTACACCTTC. Translating gives CASSPAGLGGYGYTF. The chain is built from TRBV25-1 and TRBJ1-2; D may be TRBD1 (5 bases). Germline CDR1 MGHDK, CDR2 SYGVNS. V lost 6 bases and J lost 4, with 18 bases in between. This CDR3 is 15 amino acids long.

The V gene is TRBV6-1, the J gene TRBJ1-1, with D possibly TRBD1 on 6 matching bases. The germline V gene encodes CDR1 MNHNS and CDR2 SASEGT. The CDR3 is made up of 14 amino acids. The ends were cut back, 2 bases at V and 4 bases at J, with 11 bases in the middle. Here the CDR3 DNA reads TGTGCCAGCAGTGAACAGGGGTTCGGCACTGAAGCTTTCTTT. Protein product: CASSEQGFGTEAFF.

The J gene is TRBJ1-2, the V gene TRBV6-6; D is possibly TRBD1 (5 bases). V gave up 3 bases and J gave up 2 bases, with 10 bases separating them. The CDR3 extends over 14 amino acids. Per germline, CDR1 MNHNY and CDR2 SVGAGI (reference sequence). Here the CDR3 reads CASSYDRQNYGYTF. The CDR3 nucleotides are TGTGCCAGCAGTTATGACAGACAGAACTATGGCTACACCTTC.

V and J are TRBV5-1 and TRBJ1-2, with D hard to call. The germline CDR1 and CDR2 sequences are SGHRS and YFSETQ. The CDR3 is made up of 15 amino acids. The V end lost 0 bases, the J end lost 0 bases, and 9 bases lay between the germline ends. The CDR3 nucleotides read TGCGCCAGCAGCTTGGAGGCCAATTCTAACTATGGCTACACCTTC. The encoded protein is CASSLEANSNYGYTF.

The CDR3, as DNA: TGTGCCAGCTCACCACCGACTAGCGGGTACAATGAGCAGTTCTTC. Amino acids: CASSPPTSGYNEQFF. The rearrangement uses TRBV18 and TRBJ2-1; 10 positions match TRBD2. With 0 bases clipped from V and 4 bases from J, the junction kept 0 bases outside the gene matches. The CDR3 consists of 15 residues. Germline V gene lookup returns CDR1 KGHSH and CDR2 LQKENI.

This clone has a handful of counts. This CDR3 is also generated by other DNA sequences in the sample. V gene TRBV7-9 combines with J gene TRBJ2-3; 8 nucleotides line up with TRBD2. Germline trimming cut 4 bases from V and 3 bases from J; bases unmatched to any gene: 3. The CDR3 length is 14 residues. CDR1 is SEHNR and CDR2 is FQNEAQ in the germline V gene (reference sequence). The DNA of the CDR3 is TGTGCCAGCAGCTCCGCGGGAGGAACAGATACGCAGTATTTT. Translation gives CASSSAGGTDTQYF. The full variable domain, its missing parts supplied by reference TRBV7-9 and TRBJ2-3, is DTGVSQNPRHKITKRGQNVTFRCDPISEHNRLYWYRQTLGQGPEFLTYFQNEAQLEKSRLLSDRFSAERPKGSFSTLEIQRTEQGDSAMYLCASSSAGGTDTQYFGPGTRLTVL.

CDR3 residues: CASSLSGLAGVWETQYF. As DNA, the CDR3 is TGTGCCAGCAGTTTATCGGGACTAGCGGGGGTCTGGGAGACCCAGTACTTC. This chain uses TRBV27 with TRBJ2-5, with 14 nucleotides matching TRBD2. Germline CDR1 and CDR2: MNHEY and SMNVEV (reference sequence). The J segment lost 5 bases and the V segment lost 0 bases, leaving 5 bases of the junction unmatched. There are 17 residues in the CDR3.

The chain couples TRBV18 to TRBJ1-2; 8 nucleotides match TRBD1. With V trimmed by 0 bases and J by 9 bases, 15 bases remained unmatched. The CDR3 loop spans 17 amino acids. The germline V gene encodes CDR1 KGHSH and CDR2 LQKENI. This chain's CDR3 is CASSPPKTGARPKSYTF. Written as DNA, the CDR3 is TGTGCCAGCTCACCACCTAAGACAGGGGCTCGTCCAAAGAGCTACACCTTC. The entire variable domain, with the rest obtained from reference TRBV18 and TRBJ1-2, is as follows: NAGVMQNPRHLVRRRGQEARLRCSPMKGHSHVYWYRQLPEEGLKFMVYLQKENIIDESGMPKERFSAEFPKEGPSILRIQQVVRGDSAAYFCASSPPKTGARPKSYTFGSGTRLTVV.

V gene TRBV30 combines with J gene TRBJ2-7; possibly TRBD2 for D (5 bases). This CDR3 has 19 amino acids. The V end lost 1 base, the J end lost 2 bases, and 27 bases lay between the germline ends. The V gene's germline CDR1 is GTSNPN and CDR2 SVGIG (reference sequence). The CDR3 nucleotides read TGTGCCTGGAGTGGGTGGTCCGGTGGAGCGGAAGCTAAACCCTACGAGCAGTACTTC. It codes for CAWSGWSGGAEAKPYEQYF.

In DNA form, the CDR3 reads TGTGCCATCAACCAGAGGGGTCTAGCGGGGACCTACAATGAGCAGTTCTTC. Protein sequence: CAINQRGLAGTYNEQFF. This chain connects TRBV10-3 to TRBJ2-1; the match to TRBD2 covers 9 bases. This CDR3 region has 17 residues. The V gene's germline CDR1 is ENHRY and CDR2 SYGVKD. Trimming removed 7 bases from V and 2 bases from J; junction bases left unmatched: 12.